A selection of T cell receptor beta chains follows, all from one sample in a study of OX40 agonist ivuxolimab in advanced cancers. TCRdb's table, derived via immunoSEQ multiplex PCR, lists solely in-frame clones and lacks some. The data hold about 75,000 clones, with 80% to 90% observed a single time. Here the sequenced sample was CD4+ or CD8+ T cells sorted from blood, taken in a trial of the OX40 agonist ivuxolimab. The receptors were gathered from an adult with an advanced solid tumor such as melanoma, head and neck, liver or kidney cancer. Each CDR3 is given with its conserved first and last residue. A D gene is named only where the DNA matches it firmly. Part of the rows lack a size; the others show once, few, many or a class for expanded clones.

16,TRBV4-2,NA,NA,TRBJ2-1,CASSQEPGVTYNEQFF,TGTGCCAGCAGCCAAGAACCGGGAGTTACCTACAATGAGCAGTTCTTC
16,TRBV28,NA,NA,TRBJ1-3,CASSLNTGRSGNTIYF,TGTGCCAGCAGCCTCAACACAGGGAGATCTGGAAACACCATATATTTT
15,TRBV19,NA,TRBD1,TRBJ1-4,CASRLTGGDYEKLFF,TGTGCCAGTCGGCTGACAGGGGGCGACTATGAAAAACTGTTTTTT
19,TRBV19,few,TRBD1,TRBJ1-1,CASSPRGQGIWGTGTEAFF,TGTGCCAGTAGTCCCCGGGGGCAGGGGATTTGGGGGACAGGCACTGAAGCTTTCTTT
12,TRBV28,NA,NA,TRBJ1-3,CASRRAGNTIYF,TGTGCCAGCAGGCGGGCTGGAAACACCATATATTTT
13,TRBV28,NA,TRBD1,TRBJ1-1,CASRGTGNTEAFF,TGTGCCAGCAGGGGGACAGGGAACACTGAAGCTTTCTTT
13,TRBV6-5,NA,NA,TRBJ2-2,CASSATSPGELFF,TGTGCCAGCAGTGCCACTAGCCCCGGGGAGCTGTTTTTT
15,TRBV6-6,NA,TRBD1,TRBJ1-1,CASSYFGQGAPDAFF,TGTGCCAGCAGTTACTTCGGACAGGGGGCTCCTGACGCTTTCTTT
16,TRBV11-2,NA,TRBD2,TRBJ2-3,CASSLDRAGIADTQYF,TGTGCCAGCAGCTTAGACCGAGCGGGAATCGCAGATACGCAGTATTTT
14,TRBV11-3,NA,NA,TRBJ2-7,CASSFGGQTYEQYF,TGTGCCAGCAGCTTTGGGGGGCAAACCTACGAGCAGTACTTC
17,TRBV15,once,TRBD1,TRBJ2-3,CATSRDLTGSGTDTQYF,TGTGCCACCAGCAGAGACTTGACAGGGTCGGGCACAGATACGCAGTATTTT
12,TRBV5-1,NA,NA,TRBJ2-1,CASSFDYNEQFF,TGCGCCAGCAGCTTTGACTACAATGAGCAGTTCTTC
14,TRBV5-1,few,TRBD2,TRBJ2-7,CASSDTSASGEQYF,TGCGCCAGCAGCGATACTAGCGCGAGCGGCGAGCAGTACTTC
16,TRBV7-2,NA,NA,TRBJ1-5,CASSPRFRGSDQPQHF,TGTGCCAGCAGCCCCCGGTTCAGAGGGTCCGATCAGCCCCAGCATTTT
13,TRBV6-6,once,NA,TRBJ1-5,CASSYSGTQPQHF,TGTGCCAGCAGTTACTCAGGGACTCAGCCCCAGCATTTT
15,TRBV7-9,NA,NA,TRBJ1-4,CASSSLVGGSEKLFF,TGTGCCAGCAGCTCCCTGGTAGGGGGTAGCGAAAAACTGTTTTTT
12,TRBV28,NA,NA,TRBJ1-2,CASTSRVGGYTF,TGTGCCAGCACCTCTCGGGTTGGCGGCTACACCTTC
16,TRBV5-5,NA,TRBD1,TRBJ1-3,CASSRDRGPFGNTIYF,TGTGCCAGCAGCCGGGACAGGGGGCCGTTTGGAAACACCATATATTTT
15,TRBV11-2,NA,TRBD2,TRBJ2-5,CASRSTSGRTETQYF,TGTGCCAGCAGGTCGACTAGCGGGAGAACGGAGACCCAGTACTTC
14,TRBV4-2,NA,TRBD1,TRBJ2-7,CASSQVDRGYEQYF,TGTGCCAGCAGCCAAGTGGACAGGGGCTACGAGCAGTACTTC
16,TRBV28,once,TRBD2,TRBJ2-7,CASSSPLAGGFYEQYF,TGTGCCAGCAGCTCCCCACTAGCGGGAGGGTTCTACGAGCAGTACTTC
14,TRBV15,NA,TRBD2,TRBJ2-7,CATSPGLVFFEQYF,TGTGCCACCAGCCCGGGACTAGTCTTTTTCGAGCAGTACTTC
14,TRBV5-4,NA,NA,TRBJ2-5,CASSLASMGETQYF,TGTGCCAGCAGCTTGGCGAGCATGGGAGAGACCCAGTACTTC
17,TRBV7-9,NA,NA,TRBJ2-3,CASSSPRSGGRTDTQYF,TGTGCCAGCAGCTCCCCCCGGTCCGGGGGGCGCACAGATACGCAGTATTTT
18,TRBV19,NA,TRBD2,TRBJ2-3,CASSIGTSGRAGTDTQYF,TGTGCCAGTAGTATAGGGACTAGCGGGAGGGCCGGAACAGATACGCAGTATTTT
16,TRBV6-5,NA,TRBD2,TRBJ2-1,CASSSTSGRGSNEQFF,TGTGCCAGCAGTTCGACTAGCGGGAGGGGTAGCAATGAGCAGTTCTTC
17,TRBV5-1,once,TRBD1,TRBJ2-3,CASSLEWWTGGSNTQYF,TGCGCCAGCAGCTTGGAGTGGTGGACAGGGGGAAGCAATACGCAGTATTTT
15,TRBV5-1,NA,TRBD2,TRBJ2-7,CASSLSSGSSYEQYF,TGCGCCAGCAGCTTGTCTAGCGGGAGCTCCTACGAGCAGTACTTC
14,TRBV7-2,NA,NA,TRBJ2-7,CASSQDRRSYEQYF,TGTGCCAGCAGCCAAGACAGGCGCTCCTACGAGCAGTACTTC
17,TRBV14,NA,TRBD1,TRBJ1-6,CASSHGNRGSYNSPLHF,TGTGCCAGCAGCCATGGGAACAGGGGTTCCTATAATTCACCCCTCCACTTT
15,TRBV5-1,NA,NA,TRBJ2-7,CASSLDGVRAYEQYF,TGCGCCAGCAGCTTGGATGGGGTCAGGGCTTACGAGCAGTACTTC
15,TRBV5-1,NA,NA,TRBJ1-1,CASSLVAGANTEAFF,TGCGCCAGCAGCTTGGTCGCAGGGGCGAACACTGAAGCTTTCTTT
15,TRBV5-6,NA,TRBD2,TRBJ2-7,CASSLGLAEPYEQYF,TGTGCCAGCAGCTTGGGACTAGCGGAACCTTACGAGCAGTACTTC
15,TRBV18,NA,NA,TRBJ1-2,CASSRDPETHYGYTF,TGTGCCAGCTCACGAGACCCGGAAACCCACTATGGCTACACCTTC
14,TRBV6-5,NA,NA,TRBJ2-1,CASRRTRGVDEQFF,TGTGCCAGCAGACGGACTAGGGGGGTAGATGAGCAGTTCTTC
12,TRBV29-1,NA,NA,TRBJ1-3,CSVPGSGNTIYF,TGCAGCGTACCCGGGTCTGGAAACACCATATATTTT
14,TRBV28,NA,NA,TRBJ2-5,CASSSPRVRETQYF,TGTGCCAGCAGTTCCCCCAGGGTTCGAGAGACCCAGTACTTC
15,TRBV6-1,NA,NA,TRBJ1-2,CASSEAIMGNYGYTF,TGTGCCAGCAGTGAAGCGATCATGGGCAATTATGGCTACACCTTC
14,TRBV5-1,NA,NA,TRBJ1-4,CASSLEGGFEKLFF,TGCGCCAGCAGCTTGGAAGGTGGTTTTGAAAAACTGTTTTTT
16,TRBV12-5,once,TRBD2,TRBJ2-1,CASAPYSGTWNNEQFF,TGTGCTAGTGCCCCCTATAGCGGGACTTGGAACAATGAGCAGTTCTTC
14,TRBV5-4,NA,NA,TRBJ2-3,CASSKWGFTDTQYF,TGTGCCAGCAGCAAATGGGGTTTTACAGATACGCAGTATTTT
16,TRBV5-1,NA,TRBD2,TRBJ2-3,CASSSGSGRGTDTQYF,TGCGCCAGCAGCTCAGGTAGCGGGAGGGGCACAGATACGCAGTATTTT
14,TRBV5-6,once,TRBD2,TRBJ2-7,CASSAGRGTYEQYF,TGTGCCAGCAGCGCAGGGAGGGGAACCTACGAGCAGTACTTC
16,TRBV11-3,once,NA,TRBJ2-3,CASSPGQSPDTDTQYF,TGTGCCAGCAGCCCCGGACAGTCGCCAGACACAGATACGCAGTATTTT
15,TRBV6-5,NA,NA,TRBJ1-3,CASRSRGLSGNTIYF,TGTGCCAGCAGGAGCCGGGGCCTCTCTGGAAACACCATATATTTT
14,TRBV27,NA,NA,TRBJ2-7,CASSLIPKGSEQYF,TGTGCCAGCAGTTTAATTCCCAAAGGCTCCGAGCAGTACTTC
13,TRBV7-6,NA,NA,TRBJ2-1,CASSWNLYNEQFF,TGTGCCAGCAGCTGGAACTTATACAATGAGCAGTTCTTC
13,TRBV7-6,NA,TRBD1,TRBJ2-5,CASSQGTEETQYF,TGTGCCAGCAGCCAAGGGACAGAAGAGACCCAGTACTTC
15,TRBV7-2,NA,TRBD2,TRBJ2-1,CASSLAAKGRGQQFF,TGTGCCAGCAGCTTAGCGGCGAAGGGGAGGGGACAGCAGTTCTTC
15,TRBV15,NA,NA,TRBJ1-2,CATSSEVGVPYGYTF,TGTGCCACCAGCAGTGAAGTGGGGGTCCCCTATGGCTACACCTTC